This entry lists 16 T cell receptor beta chains sequenced from one sample in a study of blood T cell repertoires in COVID-19. TCRdb keeps only in-frame clones here, not all; method: immunoSEQ multiplex PCR. This sample has around 290,000 clones, with approximately 89% found just once. The sample consisted of peripheral blood. The receptors come from a woman aged 45-60 years who had recovered from COVID-19.

This chain connects TRBV6-6 to TRBJ1-2; weak D call: TRBD1 (6 bases). Trimming took off 2 bases at V and 4 bases at J, with 8 bases between the two ends. Germline CDR1 MNHNY, CDR2 SVGAGI (reference sequence). The CDR3 is made up of 13 amino acids. The CDR3 protein is CASSYGQLYGYTF. CDR3 DNA: TGTGCCAGCAGTTACGGACAGCTCTATGGCTACACCTTC.

The chain carries TRBV20-1 and TRBJ1-5, with D possibly being TRBD1 (6 bases). Germline CDR1 is DFQATT and CDR2 is SNEGSKA (reference sequence). The CDR3 has 11 residues. V lost 3 bases, J lost 11 bases, and 11 bases lay in between. CDR3 sequence: CSASGTMAQHF. CDR3 DNA: TGCAGTGCTAGTGGGACAATGGCCCAGCATTTT.

The CDR3 loop reads CASSPTLAGASYEQYF. The DNA for the CDR3 is TGTGCCAGCAGCCCGACCCTAGCGGGAGCCTCCTACGAGCAGTACTTC. The chain is built from TRBV7-2 and TRBJ2-7, with 10 nucleotides matching TRBD2. This CDR3 contains 16 residues. The germline V gene encodes CDR1 SGHTA and CDR2 FQGNSA. V shed 5 bases and J 0 bases; nucleotides not matched to a gene: 7.

This clone showed up just once. The rearrangement uses TRBV18 and TRBJ2-1; D ambiguous. The CDR3 is made up of 15 amino acids. V lost 2 bases and J 7 bases, leaving 15 bases between the germline ends. Germline V gene lookup returns CDR1 KGHSH and CDR2 LQKENI. CDR3 amino acids: CASSPRPRLNNEQFF. In nucleotides, the CDR3 is TGTGCCAGCTCACCAAGGCCTAGGCTTAATAATGAGCAGTTCTTC. Full variable domain (rest looked up from reference TRBV18 and TRBJ2-1): NAGVMQNPRHLVRRRGQEARLRCSPMKGHSHVYWYRQLPEEGLKFMVYLQKENIIDESGMPKERFSAEFPKEGPSILRIQQVVRGDSAAYFCASSPRPRLNNEQFFGPGTRLTVL.

A note on this clone: This same CDR3 is encoded by further DNA sequences in the sample. This rearrangement joins TRBV6-2 or TRBV6-3 to TRBJ2-7, with 10 bases matching TRBD1. CDR3 length: 16 amino acids. J lost 1 base, V lost 2 bases, and 5 bases had no gene match. CDR1 and CDR2 from the germline V gene are MNHEY and SVGEGT. In DNA, the CDR3 is TGTGCCAGCAGTTACCCCCCGGGACAGGGGTCCTACGAGCAGTACTTC. Protein sequence: CASSYPPGQGSYEQYF.

The J gene is TRBJ1-3, the V gene TRBV10-3; 9 bases are shared with TRBD1. Germline V CDR1 and CDR2: ENHRY, SYGVKD. Trimming at V came to 3 bases and at J to 2 bases, leaving 5 bases not matched to a gene. This CDR3 has 16 amino acids. CDR3 in DNA: TGTGCCATCAGTGATCCGAGACAGGGGGCTGGAAACACCATATATTTT. This gives the protein CAISDPRQGAGNTIYF.

This clone has just a few counts. The chain employs TRBV7-9 and TRBJ1-1, with D hard to call. Deletions cut 2 bases from V and 2 bases from J, with 3 bases between. The CDR3 length is 12 residues. Germline assignment: CDR1 SEHNR and CDR2 FQNEAQ (reference sequence). CDR3 in DNA: TGTGCCAGCAGCTTACAAAACACTGAAGCTTTCTTT. This translates into CASSLQNTEAFF.

The chain is built from TRBV27 and TRBJ2-5; D gene uncertain. Trimming took off 3 bases at V and 5 bases at J, with 13 bases between the two ends. The CDR3 is 14 residues long. Germline V lookup: CDR1 MNHEY, CDR2 SMNVEV (reference sequence). CDR3 sequence: CASSFRSSRETQYF. For the CDR3, the DNA is TGTGCCAGCAGTTTCCGAAGTTCTCGGGAGACCCAGTACTTC.

This rearrangement joins TRBV20-1 to TRBJ2-7; TRBD2 matches 8 bases. CDR3 size: 15 residues. Germline loops: CDR1 DFQATT, CDR2 SNEGSKA (reference sequence). V dropped 3 bases and J dropped 7; count of bases not matched to a gene: 14. CDR3 residues: CSASDITGGPWEQYF. CDR3 in DNA: TGCAGTGCTAGTGACATTACGGGAGGGCCTTGGGAGCAGTACTTC.

This clone showed up just once. CDR3 residues: CASSELLDEQYF. The CDR3 DNA is TGTGCCAGCAGTGAGCTGTTAGACGAGCAGTACTTC. V gene TRBV6-1 combines with J gene TRBJ2-7; D is unclear. V was clipped by 3 bases and J by 5 bases, with 8 bases between them. This CDR3 is built from 12 residues. Germline-derived CDR1 and CDR2 are MNHNS and SASEGT.

The genes are TRBV4-1 and TRBJ1-4; TRBD1 might be the D (6 bases). Germline V gene sequence: CDR1 MGHRA, CDR2 YSYEKL. The CDR3 is made up of 15 amino acids. Trimming pared 1 base from V and 8 bases from J, leaving 14 bases between. The CDR3 DNA is TGCGCCAGCAGCCAAGCGACAGGCCCGGGGGAAAAACTGTTTTTT. This sequence encodes CASSQATGPGEKLFF.

This chain connects TRBV7-9 to TRBJ1-1; a weak D match, TRBD1 (6 bases). Trimming took 4 bases from V and 4 from J, leaving 10 bases between them. Germline CDR1 and CDR2: SEHNR and FQNEAQ (reference sequence). The CDR3 spans 13 residues. This chain's CDR3 is CASSYLQGTEAFF. The CDR3 DNA sequence: TGTGCCAGCAGCTACCTACAGGGCACTGAAGCTTTCTTT.

The CDR3 coding sequence is TGTGCCATCAGTGACCCCCGGGGGAGCACTGAAGCTTTCTTT. It is translated as CAISDPRGSTEAFF. The chain has TRBV10-3 and TRBJ1-1; possibly TRBD1 for D (5 bases). CDR1 is ENHRY and CDR2 is SYGVKD in the germline V gene. Deletions cut 3 bases from V and 4 bases from J, with 12 bases between. The CDR3 extends over 14 amino acids.

CDR3 protein: CASSSVAGVVSGELFF. CDR3 nucleotide sequence: TGTGCCAGCAGCTCGGTAGCGGGAGTAGTATCCGGGGAGCTGTTTTTT. The V and J genes are TRBV11-2 and TRBJ2-2; 9 bases fit TRBD2. V lost 4 bases and J lost 6; bases outside the gene matches: 9. Germline values: CDR1 SGHAT, CDR2 FQNNGV. This CDR3 comprises 16 residues.

The CDR3 spells CASSESTEEQYF. DNA of the CDR3: TGCGCCAGCAGTGAGTCGACGGAGGAGCAGTACTTC. The chain uses TRBV10-1 and TRBJ2-7, with D hard to call. The CDR3 extends over 12 amino acids. V was clipped by 0 bases and J by 7 bases, with 7 bases between them. The germline V gene encodes CDR1 WNHNN and CDR2 SYGVQD (reference sequence).

The CDR3 here is CASSQWVAGTHGELFF. The CDR3 nucleotides are TGTGCCAGCAGCCAGTGGGTAGCGGGGACCCACGGGGAGCTGTTTTTT. V usage is TRBV3-1 (or the pseudogene TRBV3-2) and J usage is TRBJ2-2, with 8 nucleotides matching TRBD2. The CDR3 covers 16 residues. V gave up 3 bases and J gave up 7 bases; unmatched junction bases: 10. The germline gives CDR1 LGHDT, CDR2 YNNKEL (reference sequence).